This T cell receptor beta chain came from a study of cytomegalovirus exposure and HLA in healthy donors. Study-wide findings and caveats: Cytomegalovirus association was listed for approximately 150 TCR beta chains.

The CDR3 covers 15 residues. V shed 2 bases, J shed 7 bases, and the junction held 6 bases outside the gene matches. Germline-derived CDR1 and CDR2 are MNHNY and SVGAGI (reference sequence). TCRdb's table, derived via immunoSEQ multiplex PCR, lists solely in-frame clones and lacks some. The table has 330,000 or so clones, roughly 85% seen once. To note about this clone: The antigen is not known.

While the first cohort had over 650 subjects, the donors belonged to the separate validation cohort of over a hundred subjects. This chain joins TRBV6-6 and TRBJ2-1, with 9 positions matching TRBD2. Sample: PBMCs. The receptor's source is a woman between 18 and 29 years old in good health and CMV-seronegative. The CDR3 loop reads CASSYRGLARNEQFF. CDR3 sequence (DNA): TGTGCCAGCAGTTACCGCGGACTAGCGAGGAATGAGCAGTTCTTC.